This T cell receptor beta chain was profiled in a study of cytomegalovirus exposure and HLA in healthy donors. Across the whole study: The Caucasian-associated ancestry cluster contained approximately 81% of the roughly 370 genotyped donors.

Germline assignment: CDR1 SGHNT and CDR2 YYREEE (reference sequence). The length of the CDR3 is 17 residues. The V end lost 0 bases, the J end lost 4 bases, and 17 bases lay between the germline ends. This clone was found once. Its cognate antigen is unknown. 60 Vbeta and 13 Jbeta primers were used in PCR. The protocol was immunoSEQ multiplex PCR, while the TCRdb copy is restricted to in-frame clones and leaves out a portion. Of 180,000 or so clones in the sample, around 80% are singletons; the top ten hold 1.3% to 1.5%. Study-wide points: The study listed 150 to 200 cytomegalovirus-associated TCR beta chains. Sequencing likely produced, as an artifact, a cluster of highly shared sequence variants. Further analysis was carried out later, and it showed several of the most significant clusters appearing linked to common viral pathogens.

This clonotype originated in a girl aged 10-17 years in good health and CMV-seropositive. The sequenced material came from PBMCs. The V gene is TRBV5-4, the J gene TRBJ2-1; possibly TRBD1 for D (6 bases). CDR3 sequence reads: CASSLGGSRGSYNEQFF. CDR3 nucleotides: TGTGCCAGCAGCTTGGGTGGGTCGAGGGGGTCTTACAATGAGCAGTTCTTC.